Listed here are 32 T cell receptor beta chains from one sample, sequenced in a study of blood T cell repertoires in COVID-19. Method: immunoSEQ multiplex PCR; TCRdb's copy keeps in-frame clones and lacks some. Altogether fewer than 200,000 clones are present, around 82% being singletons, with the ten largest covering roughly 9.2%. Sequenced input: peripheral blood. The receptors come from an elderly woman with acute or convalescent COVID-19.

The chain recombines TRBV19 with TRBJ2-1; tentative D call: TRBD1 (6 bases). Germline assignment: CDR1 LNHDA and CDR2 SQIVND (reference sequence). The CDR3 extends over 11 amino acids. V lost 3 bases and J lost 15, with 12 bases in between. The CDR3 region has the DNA TGTGCCAGTAGTATGGGGGCTTTCCGGTTCTTC. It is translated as CASSMGAFRFF.

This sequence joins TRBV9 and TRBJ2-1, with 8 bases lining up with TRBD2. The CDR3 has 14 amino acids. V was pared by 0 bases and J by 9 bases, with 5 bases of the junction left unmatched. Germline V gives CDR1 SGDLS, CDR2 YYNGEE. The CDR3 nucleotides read TGTGCCAGCAGCGTAGTGCTAGCGGGCGCTGAGCAGTTCTTC. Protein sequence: CASSVVLAGAEQFF.

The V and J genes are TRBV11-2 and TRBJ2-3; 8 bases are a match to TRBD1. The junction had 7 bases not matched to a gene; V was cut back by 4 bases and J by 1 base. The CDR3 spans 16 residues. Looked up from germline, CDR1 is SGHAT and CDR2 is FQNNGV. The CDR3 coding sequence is TGTGCCAGCAGCTCTCTGCCGGGACAGGGCACAGATACGCAGTATTTT. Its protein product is CASSSLPGQGTDTQYF. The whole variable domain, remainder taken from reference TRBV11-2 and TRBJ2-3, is EAGVAQSPRYKIIEKRQSVAFWCNPISGHATLYWYQQILGQGPKLLIQFQNNGVVDDSQLPKDRFSAERLKGVDSTLKIQPAKLEDSAVYLCASSSLPGQGTDTQYFGPGTRLTVL.

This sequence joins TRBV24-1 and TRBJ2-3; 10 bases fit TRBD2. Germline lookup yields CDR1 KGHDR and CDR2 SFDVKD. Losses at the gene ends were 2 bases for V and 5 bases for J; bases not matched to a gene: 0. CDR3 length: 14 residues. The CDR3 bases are TGTGCCACCAGTGATTGGACTAGCGGAGATACGCAGTATTTT. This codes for CATSDWTSGDTQYF.

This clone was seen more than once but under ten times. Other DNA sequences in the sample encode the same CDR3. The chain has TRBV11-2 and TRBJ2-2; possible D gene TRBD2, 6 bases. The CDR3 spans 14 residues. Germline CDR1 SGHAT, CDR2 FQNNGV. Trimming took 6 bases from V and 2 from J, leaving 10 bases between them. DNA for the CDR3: TGTGCCAGCAGTCCGGGGGTCAACACCGGGGAGCTGTTTTTT. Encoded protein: CASSPGVNTGELFF.

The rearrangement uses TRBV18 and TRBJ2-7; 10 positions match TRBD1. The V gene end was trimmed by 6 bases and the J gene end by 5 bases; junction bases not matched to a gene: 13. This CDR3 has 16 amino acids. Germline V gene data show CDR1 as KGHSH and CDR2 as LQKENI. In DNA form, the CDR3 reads TGTGCCAGCTCGTCCTCTTGGGGACAGGGGCTGGACGAGCAGTACTTC. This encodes CASSSSWGQGLDEQYF.

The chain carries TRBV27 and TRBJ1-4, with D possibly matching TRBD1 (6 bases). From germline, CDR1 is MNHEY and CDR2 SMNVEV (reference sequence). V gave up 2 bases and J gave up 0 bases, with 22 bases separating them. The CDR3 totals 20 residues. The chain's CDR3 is CASSLHPSLPGAATNEKLFF. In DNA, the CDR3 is TGTGCCAGCAGTTTACACCCTTCACTTCCAGGGGCAGCAACTAATGAAAAACTGTTTTTT. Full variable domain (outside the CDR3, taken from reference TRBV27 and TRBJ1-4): EAQVTQNPRYLITVTGKKLTVTCSQNMNHEYMSWYRQDPGLGLRQIYYSMNVEVTDKGDVPEGYKVSRKEKRNFPLILESPSPNQTSLYFCASSLHPSLPGAATNEKLFFGSGTQLSVL.

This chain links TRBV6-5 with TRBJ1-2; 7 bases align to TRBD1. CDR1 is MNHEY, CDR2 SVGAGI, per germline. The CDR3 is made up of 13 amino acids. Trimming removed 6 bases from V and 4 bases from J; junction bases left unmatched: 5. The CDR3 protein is CASSRQGTYGYTF. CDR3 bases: TGTGCCAGCAGCAGACAGGGAACCTATGGCTACACCTTC.

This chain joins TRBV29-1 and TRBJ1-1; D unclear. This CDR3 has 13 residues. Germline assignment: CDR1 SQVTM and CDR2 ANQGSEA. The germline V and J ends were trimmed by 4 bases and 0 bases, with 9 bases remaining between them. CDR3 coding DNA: TGCAGCGTTGGATCGGGTTTGAACACTGAAGCTTTCTTT. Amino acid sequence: CSVGSGLNTEAFF. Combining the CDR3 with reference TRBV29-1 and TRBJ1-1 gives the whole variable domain SAVISQKPSRDICQRGTSLTIQCQVDSQVTMMFWYRQQPGQSLTLIATANQGSEATYESGFVIDKFPISRPNLTFSTLTVSNMSPEDSSIYLCSVGSGLNTEAFFGQGTRLTVV.

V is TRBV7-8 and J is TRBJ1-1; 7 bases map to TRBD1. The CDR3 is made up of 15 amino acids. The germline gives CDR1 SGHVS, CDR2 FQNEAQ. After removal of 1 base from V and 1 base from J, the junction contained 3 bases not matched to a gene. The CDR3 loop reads CASSLEGGGNTEAFF. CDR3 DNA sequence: TGTGCCAGCAGCTTAGAAGGGGGCGGGAACACTGAAGCTTTCTTT. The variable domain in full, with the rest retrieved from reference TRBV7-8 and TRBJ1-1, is GAGVSQSPRYKVAKRGQDVALRCDPISGHVSLFWYQQALGQGPEFLTYFQNEAQLDKSGLPSDRFFAERPEGSVSTLKIQRTQQEDSAVYLCASSLEGGGNTEAFFGQGTRLTVV.

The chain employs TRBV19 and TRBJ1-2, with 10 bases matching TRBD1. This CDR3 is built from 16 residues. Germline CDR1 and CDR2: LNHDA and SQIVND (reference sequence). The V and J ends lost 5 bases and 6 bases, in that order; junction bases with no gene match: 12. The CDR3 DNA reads TGTGCCAGTAGTCCCCGATGGACAGGGGGGATCAATGGCTACACCTTC. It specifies CASSPRWTGGINGYTF.

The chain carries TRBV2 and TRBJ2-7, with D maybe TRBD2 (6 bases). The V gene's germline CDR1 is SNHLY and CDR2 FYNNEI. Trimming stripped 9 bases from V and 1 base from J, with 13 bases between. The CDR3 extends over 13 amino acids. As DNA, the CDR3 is TGTGCCAGTATCCCGGGAGAATCCTACGAGCAGTACTTC. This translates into CASIPGESYEQYF.

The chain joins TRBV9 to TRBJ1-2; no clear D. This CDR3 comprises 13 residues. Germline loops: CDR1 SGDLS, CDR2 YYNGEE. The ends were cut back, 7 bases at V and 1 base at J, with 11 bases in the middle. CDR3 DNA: TGTGCCAGCGCGAACGGGTTTAACTATGGCTACACCTTC. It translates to CASANGFNYGYTF. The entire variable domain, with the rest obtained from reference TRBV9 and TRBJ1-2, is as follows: DSGVTQTPKHLITATGQRVTLRCSPRSGDLSVYWYQQSLDQGLQFLIQYYNGEERAKGNILERFSAQQFPDLHSELNLSSLELGDSALYFCASANGFNYGYTFGSGTRLTVV.

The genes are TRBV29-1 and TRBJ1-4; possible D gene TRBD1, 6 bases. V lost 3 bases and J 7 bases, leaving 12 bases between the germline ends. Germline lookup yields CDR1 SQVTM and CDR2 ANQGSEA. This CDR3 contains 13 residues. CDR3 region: CSVDEGESEKLFF. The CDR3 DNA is TGCAGCGTTGACGAGGGGGAGAGTGAAAAACTGTTTTTT.

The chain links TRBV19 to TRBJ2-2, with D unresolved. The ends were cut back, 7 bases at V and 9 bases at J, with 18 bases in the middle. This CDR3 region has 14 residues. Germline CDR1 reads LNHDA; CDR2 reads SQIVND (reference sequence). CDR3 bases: TGTGCCAGTACGTTCGGCGGATCCTTCCGGGAGCTGTTTTTT. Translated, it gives CASTFGGSFRELFF.

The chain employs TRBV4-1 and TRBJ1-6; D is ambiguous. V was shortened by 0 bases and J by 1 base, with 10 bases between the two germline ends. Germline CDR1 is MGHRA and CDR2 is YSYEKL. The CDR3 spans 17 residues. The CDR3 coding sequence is TGCGCCAGCAGCCAAGATCCTGGCAGGTCCTATAATTCACCCCTCCACTTT. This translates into CASSQDPGRSYNSPLHF.

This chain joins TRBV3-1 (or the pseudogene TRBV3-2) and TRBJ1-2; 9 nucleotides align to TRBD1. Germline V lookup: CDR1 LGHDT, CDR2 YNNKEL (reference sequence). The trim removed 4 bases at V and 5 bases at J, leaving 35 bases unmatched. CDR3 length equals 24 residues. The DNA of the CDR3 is TGTGCCAGCAGCCCTCCCCCCGACCGCCGGGGGGTCTGGGGACAGGGCGCACATTGGTATGGCTACACCTTC. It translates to CASSPPPDRRGVWGQGAHWYGYTF.

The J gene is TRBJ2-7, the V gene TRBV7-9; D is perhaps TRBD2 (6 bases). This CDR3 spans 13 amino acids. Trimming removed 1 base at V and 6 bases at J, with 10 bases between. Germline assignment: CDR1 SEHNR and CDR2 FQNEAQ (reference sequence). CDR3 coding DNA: TGTGCCAGCAGCTTAGGGATGGGGGGCGAGCAGTACTTC. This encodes CASSLGMGGEQYF.

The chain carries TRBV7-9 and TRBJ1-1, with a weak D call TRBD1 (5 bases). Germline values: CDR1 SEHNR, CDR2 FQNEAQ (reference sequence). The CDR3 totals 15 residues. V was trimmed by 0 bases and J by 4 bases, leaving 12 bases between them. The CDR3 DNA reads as TGTGCCAGCAGCTTAGCCCCAGGGAAGGGCACTGAAGCTTTCTTT. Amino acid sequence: CASSLAPGKGTEAFF.

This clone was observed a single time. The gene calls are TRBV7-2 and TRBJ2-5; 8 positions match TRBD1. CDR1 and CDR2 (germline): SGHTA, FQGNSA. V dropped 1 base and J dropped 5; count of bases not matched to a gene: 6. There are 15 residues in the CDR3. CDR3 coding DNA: TGTGCCAGCAGCTTAGTCCCCACAGGGGGGGAGACCCAGTACTTC. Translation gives CASSLVPTGGETQYF.

CDR3: CASSLHSDTGNEQFF. The DNA of the CDR3 is TGTGCCAGCAGCCTTCACAGCGATACAGGGAATGAGCAGTTCTTC. The chain carries TRBV3-1 (or the pseudogene TRBV3-2) and TRBJ2-1; a possible D gene is TRBD1 (6 bases). CDR3 size: 15 residues. Trimming removed 4 bases from V and 7 bases from J, with 17 bases in between. Looked up from germline, CDR1 is LGHDT and CDR2 is YNNKEL (reference sequence).

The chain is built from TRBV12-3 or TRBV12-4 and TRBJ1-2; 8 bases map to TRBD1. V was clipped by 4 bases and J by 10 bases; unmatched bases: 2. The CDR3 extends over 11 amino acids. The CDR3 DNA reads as TGTGCCAGCAGTTGGGGACAGGCCTACACCTTC. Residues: CASSWGQAYTF.

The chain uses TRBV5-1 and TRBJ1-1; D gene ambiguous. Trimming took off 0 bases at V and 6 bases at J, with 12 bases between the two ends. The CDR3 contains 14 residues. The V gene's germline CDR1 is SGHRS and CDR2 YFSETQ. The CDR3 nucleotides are TGCGCCAGCAGCTTGGTGACGGGGAATCCTGAAGCTTTCTTT. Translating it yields CASSLVTGNPEAFF.

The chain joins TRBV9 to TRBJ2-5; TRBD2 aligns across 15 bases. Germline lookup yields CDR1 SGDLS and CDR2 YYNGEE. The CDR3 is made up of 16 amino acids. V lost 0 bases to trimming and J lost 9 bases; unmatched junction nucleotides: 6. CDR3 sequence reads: CASSVAPGLAGGPQYF. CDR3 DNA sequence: TGTGCCAGCAGCGTAGCTCCGGGACTAGCGGGGGGACCCCAGTACTTC.

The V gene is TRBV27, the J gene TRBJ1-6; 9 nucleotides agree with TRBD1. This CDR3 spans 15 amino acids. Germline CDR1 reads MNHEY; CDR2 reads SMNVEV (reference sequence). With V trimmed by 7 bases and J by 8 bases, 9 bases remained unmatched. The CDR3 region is CASTFGGTGHSPLHF. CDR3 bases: TGTGCCAGCACCTTCGGAGGGACAGGGCATTCACCCCTCCACTTT.

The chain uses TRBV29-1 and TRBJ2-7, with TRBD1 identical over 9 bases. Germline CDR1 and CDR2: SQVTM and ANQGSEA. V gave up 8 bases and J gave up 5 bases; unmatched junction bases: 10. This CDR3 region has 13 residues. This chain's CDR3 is CSYRDRDVDEQYF. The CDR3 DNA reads TGCAGCTATCGGGACAGGGACGTTGACGAGCAGTACTTC.

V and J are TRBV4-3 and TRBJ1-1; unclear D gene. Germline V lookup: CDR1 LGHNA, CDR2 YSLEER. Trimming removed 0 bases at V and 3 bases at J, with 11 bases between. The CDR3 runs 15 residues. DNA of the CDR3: TGCGCCAGCAGCCAAGATCTGAGGATAGACACTGAAGCTTTCTTT. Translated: CASSQDLRIDTEAFF.

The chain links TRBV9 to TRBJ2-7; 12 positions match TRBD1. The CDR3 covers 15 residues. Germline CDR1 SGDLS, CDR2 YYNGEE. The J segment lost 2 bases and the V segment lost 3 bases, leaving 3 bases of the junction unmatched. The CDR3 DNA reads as TGTGCCAGCAGCGAGGGACAGGGGGCGACCTACGAGCAGTACTTC. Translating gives CASSEGQGATYEQYF. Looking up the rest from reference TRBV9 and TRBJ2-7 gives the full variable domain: DSGVTQTPKHLITATGQRVTLRCSPRSGDLSVYWYQQSLDQGLQFLIQYYNGEERAKGNILERFSAQQFPDLHSELNLSSLELGDSALYFCASSEGQGATYEQYFGPGTRLTVT.

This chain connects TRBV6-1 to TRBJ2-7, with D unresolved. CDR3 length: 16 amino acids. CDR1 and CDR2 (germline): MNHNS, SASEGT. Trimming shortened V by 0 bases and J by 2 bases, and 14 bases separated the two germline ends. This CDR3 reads CASSEARAWSPYEQYF. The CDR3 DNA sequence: TGTGCCAGCAGTGAAGCGAGAGCTTGGAGCCCCTACGAGCAGTACTTC.

The CDR3 region is CASRLAAGTDTQYF. CDR3 bases: TGTGCCAGCAGGTTGGCCGCCGGCACAGATACGCAGTATTTT. V gene TRBV7-2 combines with J gene TRBJ2-3; D remains ambiguous. Germline V gene sequence: CDR1 SGHTA, CDR2 FQGNSA. The CDR3 consists of 14 residues. Trimming took off 6 bases at V and 1 base at J, with 11 bases between the two ends.

The CDR3 spells CAWSMGRQGNQPQHF. CDR3 sequence (DNA): TGTGCCTGGAGTATGGGGCGTCAGGGCAATCAGCCCCAGCATTTT. V and J are TRBV30 and TRBJ1-5, with D perhaps matching TRBD1 (5 bases). The V end lost 2 bases, the J end lost 2 bases, and 13 bases lay between the germline ends. Germline CDR1 GTSNPN, CDR2 SVGIG (reference sequence). The CDR3 is 15 amino acids.

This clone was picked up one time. The chain's CDR3 is CASGFRLLAGLSNEQFF. The CDR3 DNA reads TGTGCTAGTGGTTTCCGACTACTAGCGGGACTTTCAAATGAGCAGTTCTTC. The V and J genes are TRBV12-5 and TRBJ2-1; 10 nucleotides align to TRBD2. The J segment lost 7 bases and the V segment lost 3 bases, leaving 12 bases of the junction unmatched. The CDR3 loop spans 17 amino acids. Germline CDR1 LGHNT, CDR2 FRNRAP. Combining the CDR3 with reference TRBV12-5 and TRBJ2-1 gives the whole variable domain DARVTQTPRHKVTEMGQEVTMRCQPILGHNTVFWYRQTMMQGLELLAYFRNRAPLDDSGMPKDRFSAEMPDATLATLKIQPSEPRDSAVYFCASGFRLLAGLSNEQFFGPGTRLTVL.